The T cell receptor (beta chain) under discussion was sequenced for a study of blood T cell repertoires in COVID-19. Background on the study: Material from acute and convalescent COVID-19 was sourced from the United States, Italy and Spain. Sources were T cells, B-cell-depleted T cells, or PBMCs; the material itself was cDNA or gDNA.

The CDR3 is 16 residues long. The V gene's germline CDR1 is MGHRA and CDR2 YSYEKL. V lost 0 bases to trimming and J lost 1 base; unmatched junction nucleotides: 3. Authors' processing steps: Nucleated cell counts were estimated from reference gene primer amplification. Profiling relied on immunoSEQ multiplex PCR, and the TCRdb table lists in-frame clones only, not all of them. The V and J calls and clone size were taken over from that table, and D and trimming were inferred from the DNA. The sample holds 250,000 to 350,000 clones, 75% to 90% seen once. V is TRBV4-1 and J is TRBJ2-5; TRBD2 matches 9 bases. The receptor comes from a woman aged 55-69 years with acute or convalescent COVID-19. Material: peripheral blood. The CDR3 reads CASSQEAGGFQETQYF. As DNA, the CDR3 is TGCGCCAGCAGCCAAGAGGCGGGGGGGTTCCAAGAGACCCAGTACTTC.